The source of this TCR beta chain is a study of T cell repertoires in cytomegalovirus infection (dated by TCRdb to between 2017 and 2020). With respect to the entire study: Peptide stimulations targeted recently identified HLA-C-restricted CMV epitopes, whose presentation resists viral immunomodulation, together with well-studied HLA-B-restricted epitopes. Donor HLA type was relevant to the analysis, because carriage of CMV infection together with the matching HLA type was indicated by public TCR beta signatures.

Sequencer: Illumina HiSeq 1500. TCRdb itself trimmed the public reads at Q25 with fastp, ran MiXCR and retained productive beta chains. CDR3 protein sequences are deduplicated, and each keeps its most common genes and DNA. In all, the sample holds about 830,000 distinct CDR3 sequences, and roughly 33% of those were seen once. The ten largest clones take up roughly 12% of the sample. A word on this clonotype: No cognate antigen has been identified for it. Base qualities are not at hand, and no much larger clone is one base apart.

Overall study outcomes, separate from this receptor: Cumulative frequency of public TCR beta family members discriminated carriers of CMV infection plus the relevant HLA type in this cohort and an independent 352-donor cohort. The ex vivo response was dominated by HLA-C-restricted CMV-specific TCR beta clonotypes, which also provided the single most frequent clonotype in two of eight donors.

The CDR3 goes from the cysteine to the phenylalanine over 13 residues. The only DNA kept is the CDR3, 39 bases in frame from the first base. CDR1 SGDLS and CDR2 YYNGEE were looked up in the germline V gene. V drops 7 bases and J drops 2 bases, leaving 13 bases in between. What the treatment or condition label conveys for this sample: in vitro stimulation with specific CMV peptide epitopes to enrich CMV-specific T cells. Source: cultured CD8+ T cells from PBMCs, taken from culture after CMV antigen stimulation. The sequence was collected from a human donor in good health (CMV status not recorded). Some clones in this sample may be carry-over from other donors' samples. This sequence uses TRBV9 and TRBJ2-7; the D call is possibly TRBD1 or TRBD2, each sharing 5 bases. The nucleotide sequence reads TGTGCCAGCCGGGGCCAGGATACCTACGAGCAGTACTTC. It encodes CASRGQDTYEQYF.